Listed here are 23 T cell receptor beta chains from one sample, sequenced in a study of CD8 T cells in Susac syndrome. Random hexamers were used to reverse transcribe an amount of roughly 0.45 to 1 ug RNA. TCRdb re-derived calls from the immunoSEQ multiplex PCR reads in MiXCR, one entry per CDR3 protein. The sample has 250,000 to 350,000 distinct CDR3 sequences; about 88% are singletons. Input material: CD8+ T cells from PBMCs. The source of these receptors is a human donor with multiple sclerosis.

J is TRBJ2-7 and V is TRBV6-5; D is perhaps TRBD2 (5 bases). Germline CDR1 MNHEY, CDR2 SVGAGI. V lost 0 bases and J lost 8, with 11 bases in between. The CDR3 runs to 13 residues. The CDR3 region is CASSYSDGLKQYF. CDR3 DNA sequence: TGTGCCAGCAGTTACTCGGACGGACTCAAGCAGTACTTC.

The table lists this clonotype with a few counts. An end of the junction differs from the germline gene, which may be a read error. V gene TRBV28 combines with J gene TRBJ2-7; TRBD2 might be the D (6 bases). The germline gives CDR1 MDHEN, CDR2 SYDVKM. The CDR3 has 13 amino acids. The CDR3 DNA follows: TGTGCCAGCCGGTCCGGGGGTGCCTACGGGCAGTACTTC. It yields the protein CASRSGGAYGQYF.

The chain carries TRBV28 and TRBJ2-1; 16 nucleotides align to TRBD2. The CDR3 runs to 19 residues. The V gene end was trimmed by 2 bases and the J gene end by 2 bases; junction bases not matched to a gene: 6. The germline gives CDR1 MDHEN, CDR2 SYDVKM. CDR3 sequence reads: CASSLPGTSGRGTYNEQFF. In DNA, the CDR3 is TGTGCCAGCAGTTTACCCGGGACTAGCGGGAGGGGCACCTACAATGAGCAGTTCTTC. The variable domain in full, with the rest retrieved from reference TRBV28 and TRBJ2-1, is DVKVTQSSRYLVKRTGEKVFLECVQDMDHENMFWYRQDPGLGLRLIYFSYDVKMKEKGDIPEGYSVSREKKERFSLILESASTNQTSMYLCASSLPGTSGRGTYNEQFFGPGTRLTVL.

The chain is built from TRBV27 and TRBJ1-1; D remains ambiguous. V was shortened by 4 bases and J by 1 base, with 10 bases between the two germline ends. There are 14 residues in the CDR3. Per germline, CDR1 MNHEY and CDR2 SMNVEV (reference sequence). As DNA, the CDR3 is TGTGCCAGCAGTTCGGCCCGAGGGAACACTGAAGCTTTCTTT. Translated, it gives CASSSARGNTEAFF.

V is TRBV7-9 and J is TRBJ2-4; 7 bases fit TRBD1. CDR1 and CDR2 (germline): SEHNR, FQNEAQ (reference sequence). This CDR3 has 15 residues. After removal of 4 bases from V and 5 bases from J, the junction contained 8 bases not matched to a gene. CDR3 loop: CASSSTGRRQNIQYF. The CDR3 DNA follows: TGTGCCAGCAGCTCGACAGGGCGACGTCAAAACATTCAGTACTTC.

The J gene is TRBJ1-5, the V gene TRBV20-1; D is uncertain. Germline CDR1 is DFQATT and CDR2 is SNEGSKA (reference sequence). The CDR3 is 15 residues long. Deletions cut 6 bases from V and 4 bases from J, with 19 bases between. CDR3 protein: CSALTGSIRNQPQHF. In DNA form, the CDR3 reads TGCAGTGCGTTAACGGGGAGTATACGGAATCAGCCCCAGCATTTT.

The chain uses TRBV20-1 and TRBJ2-1, with TRBD2 matching 9 bases. Germline CDR1 reads DFQATT; CDR2 reads SNEGSKA (reference sequence). The J segment lost 7 bases and the V segment lost 4 bases, leaving 14 bases of the junction unmatched. The CDR3 extends over 16 amino acids. The CDR3 region has the DNA TGCAGTGCTACTCCAGCCTTTAGCGGGAGAAGGAATGAGCAGTTCTTC. Translating it yields CSATPAFSGRRNEQFF.

This rearrangement joins TRBV12-5 to TRBJ2-3; D is undetermined. Germline V gene lookup returns CDR1 LGHNT and CDR2 FRNRAP. CDR3 size: 13 residues. Trimming left V 3 bases short and J 2 bases short, with 6 bases between. The CDR3 DNA reads as TGTGCTAGTGGTTTCCCTCTCACAGATACGCAGTATTTT. Its protein product is CASGFPLTDTQYF.

The chain is built from TRBV12-3 or TRBV12-4 and TRBJ2-7, with unresolved D. V shed 6 bases and J shed 6 bases, with 15 bases lying between them. The CDR3 runs to 13 residues. The CDR3 coding sequence is TGTGCCAGCAGCCCCAACGGCCCCATCGAGCAGTACTTC. This codes for CASSPNGPIEQYF.

On this clonotype: Given the absence of the conserved phenylalanine or tryptophan at the CDR3 end, a read error is likely. The chain joins TRBV5-1 to TRBJ2-2; D may be TRBD1 (5 bases). This CDR3 has 14 residues. The ends were cut back, 5 bases at V and 5 bases at J, with 13 bases in the middle. Germline V gene data show CDR1 as SGHRS and CDR2 as YFSETQ. The CDR3 region is CASRRRGDTGELFL. CDR3 sequence (DNA): TGCGCCAGCAGGCGAAGGGGTGATACCGGGGAGCTGTTTTTA.

The V and J genes are TRBV7-9 and TRBJ2-1, with 12 bases that match TRBD2. The CDR3 runs 14 residues. The ends lost 8 bases at V and 8 bases at J; junction bases unmatched: 7. Germline-derived CDR1 and CDR2 are SEHNR and FQNEAQ (reference sequence). The CDR3 loop reads CASVLAGGGHEQFF. DNA for the CDR3: TGTGCCAGCGTGCTAGCGGGAGGGGGCCATGAGCAGTTCTTC.

This rearrangement joins TRBV6-6 to TRBJ2-7, with a possible D match to TRBD2 (5 bases). V was trimmed by 7 bases and J by 5 bases, leaving 18 bases between them. The germline V gene encodes CDR1 MNHNY and CDR2 SVGAGI (reference sequence). CDR3 size: 14 residues. The CDR3 bases are TGTGCCAGCACCAGCCGGGGAAGCGACAACGAGCAGTACTTC. This codes for CASTSRGSDNEQYF.

In this sample, this clonotype turned up once. The chain combines TRBV12-3 or TRBV12-4 with TRBJ2-1; possible D gene TRBD2, 6 bases. V gave up 0 bases and J gave up 15 bases, with 12 bases separating them. CDR3 length equals 12 residues. In DNA, the CDR3 is TGTGCCAGCAGTTTAGCGGGGGGAAAGACGTTCTTC. Translated: CASSLAGGKTFF.

Of note for this clonotype: The CDR3 does not end in the conserved phenylalanine or tryptophan, so this is likely a read error. J is TRBJ2-7 and V is TRBV28, with 8 bases matching TRBD1. The ends lost 5 bases at V and 5 bases at J; junction bases unmatched: 5. CDR1 MDHEN and CDR2 SYDVKM come from the germline V gene. The CDR3 has 13 residues. Here the CDR3 reads CASSQTGEDEQYL. The DNA of the CDR3 is TGTGCCAGCAGTCAGACAGGGGAGGACGAGCAGTACCTC.

This clonotype was seen once. The chain employs TRBV2 and TRBJ2-3; D is unresolved. The CDR3 is 13 residues long. From germline, CDR1 is SNHLY and CDR2 FYNNEI. V shed 6 bases and J shed 4 bases, with 11 bases lying between them. The CDR3 sequence is CASSSDLPDTQYF. CDR3 DNA: TGTGCCAGCAGCTCCGACCTTCCAGATACGCAGTATTTT.

V and J are TRBV20-1 and TRBJ2-5; no firm D call. Per germline, CDR1 DFQATT and CDR2 SNEGSKA (reference sequence). This CDR3 comprises 15 residues. The germline V and J ends were trimmed by 0 bases and 5 bases, with 16 bases remaining between them. CDR3 DNA sequence: TGCAGTGCTAGAGATCCGAAGACCCACCGGGAGACCCAGTACTTC. Protein sequence: CSARDPKTHRETQYF.

This sequence joins TRBV6-5 and TRBJ1-2; D perhaps matches TRBD1 (5 bases). The CDR3 contains 14 residues. The V and J ends lost 3 bases and 7 bases respectively, with 15 bases between them. Germline V lookup: CDR1 MNHEY, CDR2 SVGAGI. DNA of the CDR3: TGTGCCAGCAGTTATTCGGGAGGGGCGGTTGGCTACACCTTC. This codes for CASSYSGGAVGYTF.

The gene calls are TRBV7-9 and TRBJ2-1; 7 bases are a match to TRBD2. Germline V gene sequence: CDR1 SEHNR, CDR2 FQNEAQ (reference sequence). V trimming: 5 bases; J trimming: 5 bases; junction bases outside the gene matches: 9. This CDR3 contains 15 residues. The CDR3 here is CASSTTGTTDNEQFF. The CDR3 nucleotides are TGTGCCAGCAGCACGACCGGGACTACCGACAATGAGCAGTTCTTC.

The rearrangement uses TRBV13 and TRBJ2-3, with 7 bases aligning to TRBD2. V gave up 5 bases and J gave up 6 bases; unmatched junction bases: 14. The CDR3 loop spans 16 amino acids. Looked up from germline, CDR1 is PRHDT and CDR2 is FYEKMQ (reference sequence). The CDR3 reads CASSPQGPAGIDTQYF. In DNA, the CDR3 is TGTGCCAGCAGCCCCCAAGGGCCAGCGGGAATCGATACGCAGTATTTT.

This chain connects TRBV29-1 to TRBJ2-2, with 13 bases that match TRBD2. In germline, CDR1 is SQVTM, CDR2 ANQGSEA. With V trimmed by 7 bases and J by 8 bases, 7 bases remained unmatched. This CDR3 has 14 amino acids. Here the CDR3 reads CSALGLAGAGELFF. CDR3 DNA: TGCAGCGCCCTTGGACTAGCGGGAGCTGGGGAGCTGTTTTTT.

The chain has TRBV7-3 and TRBJ2-2; 7 nucleotides line up with TRBD1. Per germline, CDR1 SGHTA and CDR2 FQGTGA. The CDR3 has 18 amino acids. V lost 1 base to trimming and J lost 0 bases; unmatched junction nucleotides: 8. CDR3 sequence: CASSLSKGDRPNTGELFF. The CDR3, as DNA: TGTGCCAGCAGCTTAAGCAAAGGGGACAGACCGAACACCGGGGAGCTGTTTTTT.

The chain is built from TRBV9 and TRBJ1-1, with 7 positions matching TRBD1. The CDR3 covers 14 residues. Germline V gene sequence: CDR1 SGDLS, CDR2 YYNGEE. Germline trimming cut 3 bases from V and 10 bases from J; bases unmatched to any gene: 12. The CDR3 loop is CASSGGRQGLGAFF. The CDR3 nucleotides read TGTGCCAGCAGCGGAGGGAGACAGGGCTTAGGAGCTTTCTTT.

Of note for this clonotype: One junction end disagrees with the germline gene, perhaps due to a read error. The chain links TRBV7-8 to TRBJ2-3; D not resolved. Germline CDR1 and CDR2: SGHVS and FQNEAQ. This CDR3 is built from 18 residues. The CDR3 nucleotides read TGCGCCAGCAGCCTCCAACGAAGGGCCCCGACCCGCACAGATACGCAGTATTTT. Translated, it gives CASSLQRRAPTRTDTQYF.